This T cell receptor beta chain derives from a study of T cell responses to AZD1222 COVID-19 vaccine. General study points: Close to half of spike-specific TCRs reportedly recognize unmutated variant regions. The peak T cell response came first, and repertoires were sampled only after it.

V shed 5 bases and J shed 3 bases, with 8 bases lying between them. CDR3 length: 13 amino acids. Worth noting for this clone: Its antigen is not identified.

The assay was immunoSEQ multiplex PCR, and TCRdb's table has in-frame clones only and misses some. Here the sample spans around 150,000 clones, approximately 89% being singletons. This TCR came from an adult in good health. This chain links TRBV12-3 or TRBV12-4 with TRBJ2-1; D is unclear. The material sequenced was peripheral blood, taken on day 0 of MenACWY control vaccination. The CDR3 spells CASSTDNYNEQFF. The CDR3 nucleotides are TGTGCCAGCAGTACTGACAACTACAATGAGCAGTTCTTC.